This T cell receptor beta chain stems from a study of T cells in localized non-small cell lung cancer. The study, taken as a whole, reports: Uninvolved adjacent lung showed the highest T cell clonality, exceeding tumor. Adjacent lung had a median about 60 of the 100 largest tumor clones. Heterogeneity is still possible, as just one tumor region was sequenced.

About this clone itself: Antigen specificity is unknown.

CDR1 and CDR2 from the germline V gene are MDHEN and SYDVKM. The CDR3 contains 11 residues. Trimming stripped 5 bases from V and 11 bases from J, with 12 bases between. The data were produced by immunoSEQ multiplex PCR, yet TCRdb's version contains in-frame clones alone and is incomplete. Among about 82,000 clones, around 82% were seen once, and the ten largest hold under 25%. This clonotype originated in a man aged 35 to 69 with stage II squamous cell lung carcinoma. Material: PBMCs, obtained before any cancer treatment. The chain uses TRBV28 and TRBJ1-1; D is uncertain. Written as DNA, the CDR3 is TGTGCCAGCAGTGGGATCTCCCAGGCTTTCTTT. It is translated as CASSGISQAFF.